The 8 T cell receptor beta chains given below trace back to one sample, sequenced in a study of low-dose radiotherapy and immunotherapy resistance in tumors. TRAV- and TRBV-specific primers primed first-strand cDNA, covering alpha and beta chains. TCR amplification ran approximately 20 PCR cycles using constant-region and V-primer adapter primers. TCRdb reanalysed the reads using MiXCR and keeps one entry per CDR3 protein. The sample has roughly 7,000 distinct CDR3 sequences, 53% seen once. The receptors come from a human donor with advanced metastatic prostate, ovarian, gallbladder or colorectal cancer (not recorded which). This table probably holds off-target reads from a library built for another chain.

This clonotype was detected only a few times. This chain connects TRBV12-3 or TRBV12-4 to TRBJ2-2, with TRBD1 as a possible D gene (6 bases). The CDR3 length is 15 residues. V lost 2 bases and J 2 bases, leaving 9 bases between the germline ends. Here the CDR3 DNA reads TGTGCCAGCAGTTTACAGGGGTTTAACACCGGGGAGCTGTTTTTT. It yields the protein CASSLQGFNTGELFF.

This chain joins TRBV5-4 and TRBJ2-2; D is uncertain. The CDR3 is made up of 13 amino acids. Germline V gives CDR1 SGHNT, CDR2 YYREEE (reference sequence). Between the trimmed V and J ends, which lost 2 bases and 3 bases, there was a span of 5 bases. The CDR3 DNA follows: TGTGCCAGCAGCTTTATCTACACCGGGGAGCTGTTTTTT. Protein: CASSFIYTGELFF.

The V and J genes are TRBV9 and TRBJ2-7; 9 bases line up with TRBD2. CDR3 size: 15 residues. Losses at the gene ends were 4 bases for V and 5 bases for J; bases not matched to a gene: 10. CDR1 is SGDLS, CDR2 YYNGEE, per germline. CDR3 nucleotides: TGTGCCAGCAGCCCCCCCGCGGGGGGGCGGGACGAGCAGTACTTC. It translates to CASSPPAGGRDEQYF.

In its sample, this clonotype was seen a few times. V usage is TRBV19 and J usage is TRBJ1-1; no definite D call. V lost 3 bases to trimming and J lost 2 bases, with 7 bases between them. The CDR3 sequence is 13 residues long. Germline V gene data show CDR1 as LNHDA and CDR2 as SQIVND (reference sequence). CDR3 loop: CASSIWGNTEAFF. The CDR3 bases are TGTGCCAGTAGTATCTGGGGAAACACTGAAGCTTTCTTT.

This chain uses TRBV28 with TRBJ2-7; unclear D gene. The CDR3 has 15 amino acids. V was shortened by 6 bases and J by 0 bases, with 15 bases between the two germline ends. Germline V gene data show CDR1 as MDHEN and CDR2 as SYDVKM. This chain's CDR3 is CASSPPSRISYEQYF. Written as DNA, the CDR3 is TGTGCCAGCAGCCCCCCCAGCCGGATCTCCTACGAGCAGTACTTC. The variable domain in full, completed from reference TRBV28 and TRBJ2-7, reads DVKVTQSSRYLVKRTGEKVFLECVQDMDHENMFWYRQDPGLGLRLIYFSYDVKMKEKGDIPEGYSVSREKKERFSLILESASTNQTSMYLCASSPPSRISYEQYFGPGTRLTVT.

The V gene is TRBV20-1, the J gene TRBJ1-2; the D gene is possibly TRBD1 (6 bases). This CDR3 is 12 amino acids long. Germline loops: CDR1 DFQATT, CDR2 SNEGSKA (reference sequence). Trimming removed 3 bases from V and 8 bases from J, with 13 bases in between. The CDR3 here is CSARGGPEGYTF. The DNA of the CDR3 is TGCAGTGCTAGGGGGGGCCCCGAAGGCTACACCTTC.

The genes are TRBV18 and TRBJ2-2; no clear D. V lost 3 bases, J lost 4 bases, and 6 bases lay in between. This CDR3 region has 13 residues. Germline V gene lookup returns CDR1 KGHSH and CDR2 LQKENI. In DNA form, the CDR3 reads TGTGCCAGCTCACCCGAGAGCACCGGGGAGCTGTTTTTT. Amino acid sequence: CASSPESTGELFF. Drawing the rest from reference TRBV18 and TRBJ2-2, the complete variable domain is NAGVMQNPRHLVRRRGQEARLRCSPMKGHSHVYWYRQLPEEGLKFMVYLQKENIIDESGMPKERFSAEFPKEGPSILRIQQVVRGDSAAYFCASSPESTGELFFGEGSRLTVL.

V and J are TRBV6-6 and TRBJ2-3; 7 bases align to TRBD2. Germline V gene sequence: CDR1 MNHNY, CDR2 SVGAGI (reference sequence). The CDR3 has 14 amino acids. J was trimmed by 6 bases and V by 6 bases; bases with no gene match: 9. This CDR3 is CASSPQSGADTQYF. CDR3 DNA: TGTGCCAGCAGCCCCCAGAGCGGGGCTGATACGCAGTATTTT.